The 16 T cell receptor beta chains below were found in one sample sequenced in a study of cytomegalovirus exposure and HLA in healthy donors. In the PCR, 60 Vbeta and 13 Jbeta primers were used. TCRdb's copy holds only in-frame clones and misses some; the assay was immunoSEQ multiplex PCR. This sample yields 100,000 or so clones, of which 70% are seen a single time; about a tenth belongs to the top ten. What was sequenced was PBMCs. The receptors originated from a man aged 40-50 years in good health and CMV-seropositive.

The chain employs TRBV4-2 and TRBJ2-3; 12 bases match TRBD2. After removal of 3 bases from V and 2 bases from J, the junction contained 15 bases not matched to a gene. CDR3 length equals 20 residues. Per the germline V gene, CDR1 is LGHNA and CDR2 is YNFKEQ. For the CDR3, the DNA is TGTGCCAGCAGCCAGGCACTTTCCTCCGGGACTAGCGGGCCCACAGATACGCAGTATTTT. It yields the protein CASSQALSSGTSGPTDTQYF.

The V call is TRBV6-5, the J call TRBJ2-1; perhaps TRBD2 as D (6 bases). CDR1 and CDR2 from the germline V gene are MNHEY and SVGAGI. CDR3 length: 14 amino acids. V lost 4 bases and J 4 bases, leaving 11 bases between the germline ends. DNA for the CDR3: TGTGCCAGCAGTTCAACAGCGGGTTACAATGAGCAGTTCTTC. This encodes CASSSTAGYNEQFF.

The J gene is TRBJ2-3, the V gene TRBV4-1, with TRBD2 identical over 14 bases. CDR1 and CDR2 (germline): MGHRA, YSYEKL. V lost 4 bases to trimming and J lost 8 bases; unmatched junction nucleotides: 5. The CDR3 totals 15 residues. CDR3 DNA: TGCGCCAGCAGCCCGGGACTAGCGGGAGTCGGTACGCAGTATTTT. This gives the protein CASSPGLAGVGTQYF.

The chain employs TRBV6-7 and TRBJ2-3; 7 nucleotides align to TRBD2. TRBV6-7 is flagged as an ORF with uncertain function. The CDR3 covers 18 residues. V lost 2 bases and J lost 2; bases outside the gene matches: 13. CDR3 region: CASSYPRSLAEHTDTQYF. The CDR3 bases are TGTGCCAGCAGTTACCCGAGGTCCCTAGCGGAACACACAGATACGCAGTATTTT.

This rearrangement joins TRBV5-1 to TRBJ2-3; TRBD2 aligns across 7 bases. The CDR3 loop spans 15 amino acids. Trimming removed 4 bases from V and 7 bases from J; junction bases left unmatched: 12. CDR1 is SGHRS and CDR2 is YFSETQ in the germline V gene. The DNA for the CDR3 is TGCGCCAGCAGCCCACTAGCGAGTCTTTCCAATACGCAGTATTTT. This sequence encodes CASSPLASLSNTQYF.

V and J are TRBV13 and TRBJ2-7, with 11 positions matching TRBD2. The CDR3 spans 14 residues. The germline V gene has CDR1 PRHDT and CDR2 FYEKMQ (reference sequence). With V trimmed by 4 bases and J by 3 bases, 2 bases remained unmatched. Written as DNA, the CDR3 is TGTGCCAGCAGCTCCGGGACTAGCGGCTACGAGCAGTACTTC. This translates into CASSSGTSGYEQYF.

The chain carries TRBV10-3 and TRBJ2-7, with 8 bases aligning to TRBD1. Germline trimming cut 0 bases from V and 0 bases from J; bases unmatched to any gene: 10. The CDR3 totals 18 residues. Germline CDR1 ENHRY, CDR2 SYGVKD. The CDR3 loop reads CAISESFGVGQDSYEQYF. CDR3 in DNA: TGTGCCATCAGTGAGTCGTTTGGAGTGGGACAGGACTCCTACGAGCAGTACTTC.

The chain has TRBV7-2 and TRBJ2-7, with a tentative D call TRBD2 (7 bases). This CDR3 is built from 14 residues. Germline loops: CDR1 SGHTA, CDR2 FQGNSA. Trimming pared 1 base from V and 7 bases from J, leaving 14 bases between. CDR3 amino acids: CASSLEGGPREQYF. As DNA, the CDR3 is TGTGCCAGCAGCTTAGAGGGGGGGCCAAGGGAGCAGTACTTC. Supplemented by reference TRBV7-2 and TRBJ2-7, the full variable domain reads GAGVSQSPSNKVTEKGKDVELRCDPISGHTALYWYRQSLGQGLEFLIYFQGNSAPDKSGLPSDRFSAERTGGSVSTLTIQRTQQEDSAVYLCASSLEGGPREQYFGPGTRLTVT.

The chain couples TRBV28 to TRBJ2-5; D may be TRBD2 (6 bases). Trimming took 5 bases from V and 2 from J, leaving 9 bases between them. The CDR3 length is 13 residues. The germline gives CDR1 MDHEN, CDR2 SYDVKM. CDR3 in DNA: TGTGCCAGCAGTCGTGGGGGGCAAGAGACCCAGTACTTC. Its translation is CASSRGGQETQYF.

The chain is built from TRBV7-3 and TRBJ2-1, with TRBD1 matching over 9 bases. The V gene end was trimmed by 6 bases and the J gene end by 5 bases; junction bases not matched to a gene: 8. The CDR3 covers 15 residues. Germline CDR1 reads SGHTA; CDR2 reads FQGTGA. Here the CDR3 DNA reads TGTGCCAGCAGAAAATCCGGGGACAGGGACAATGAGCAGTTCTTC. This sequence encodes CASRKSGDRDNEQFF.

V and J are TRBV30 and TRBJ2-5, with TRBD2 identical over 13 bases. V lost 5 bases and J lost 5; bases outside the gene matches: 8. CDR1 and CDR2 from the germline V gene are GTSNPN and SVGIG (reference sequence). The CDR3 is 15 residues long. The CDR3 coding sequence is TGTGCCTGGGGGGGAGGGACTAGCGGGATGGAGACCCAGTACTTC. Translated, it gives CAWGGGTSGMETQYF.

J is TRBJ2-2 and V is TRBV2; 7 bases are a match to TRBD2. With V trimmed by 6 bases and J by 3 bases, 10 bases remained unmatched. Germline values: CDR1 SNHLY, CDR2 FYNNEI. The CDR3 totals 16 residues. CDR3 in amino acids: CASSPMTSRYTGELFF. CDR3 nucleotides: TGTGCCAGCAGCCCTATGACTAGCAGATACACCGGGGAGCTGTTTTTT.

The chain uses TRBV4-1 and TRBJ2-2; TRBD1 agrees at 7 bases. With V trimmed by 4 bases and J by 3 bases, 11 bases remained unmatched. CDR3 size: 17 residues. Germline V gives CDR1 MGHRA, CDR2 YSYEKL. CDR3 sequence (DNA): TGCGCCAGCAGCCCGATGAAGGGGGCGTTAGACACCGGGGAGCTGTTTTTT. Protein: CASSPMKGALDTGELFF.

This clone has more than one count but fewer than ten. The rearrangement joins TRBV15 to TRBJ2-7, with TRBD1 matching 7 bases. CDR3 length equals 17 residues. From germline, CDR1 is LNHNV and CDR2 YYDKDF (reference sequence). V dropped 0 bases and J dropped 4; count of bases not matched to a gene: 12. The CDR3 loop is CATSRDHFQGERYEQYV. CDR3 nucleotide sequence: TGTGCCACCAGCAGAGATCATTTCCAGGGGGAGAGATACGAGCAGTACGTC.

The rearrangement links TRBV7-3 to TRBJ2-7, with 8 bases matching TRBD1. V gave up 5 bases and J gave up 2 bases; unmatched junction bases: 2. Per germline, CDR1 SGHTA and CDR2 FQGTGA. CDR3 length equals 13 residues. The CDR3 here is CASSPDRAYEQYF. The DNA for the CDR3 is TGTGCCAGCAGCCCGGACAGGGCCTACGAGCAGTACTTC.

The J gene is TRBJ1-2, the V gene TRBV5-4, with 7 bases lining up with TRBD1. After removal of 1 base from V and 0 bases from J, the junction contained 3 bases not matched to a gene. Germline V gives CDR1 SGHNT, CDR2 YYREEE (reference sequence). This CDR3 region has 15 residues. In nucleotides, the CDR3 is TGTGCCAGCAGCTTGCAGGGGGGCGCTAACTATGGCTACACCTTC. Its translation: CASSLQGGANYGYTF.